A selection of T cell receptor beta chains follows, all from one sample in a study of shared clonotypes between healthy human individuals. TCRdb's table, derived via immunoSEQ multiplex PCR, lists solely in-frame clones and lacks some. The table shows about 2.4 million clones, with around nine tenths occurring only once. What was sequenced was naive CD4+ T cells sorted from blood. Receptor source: a man in his late teens or twenties in good health. Both conserved end residues are part of each CDR3. Fields, in order: J gene, clone size, D gene, V gene, CDR3 protein, CDR3 DNA. A D gene is named only where the DNA matches it firmly. Clone size is stated in some rows and not others, as once, few, many or a class when expanded.

TRBJ2-3,NA,NA,TRBV6-5,CASSLGFGTDTQYF,TGTGCCAGCAGTCTAGGATTCGGCACAGATACGCAGTATTTT
TRBJ2-3,NA,NA,TRBV6-1,CAIRATDTQYF,TGTGCCATCAGAGCCACAGATACGCAGTATTTT
TRBJ1-1,few,NA,TRBV29-1,CSVGENTEAFF,TGCAGCGTTGGAGAGAACACTGAAGCTTTCTTT
TRBJ2-5,NA,NA,TRBV11-2,CASGAGTKGGETQYF,TGTGCCAGCGGAGCCGGGACAAAAGGTGGAGAGACCCAGTACTTC
TRBJ1-2,NA,TRBD1,TRBV5-1,CASSGRQGIYGYTF,TGCGCCAGCAGCGGGCGACAGGGGATCTATGGCTACACCTTC
TRBJ2-7,NA,NA,TRBV28,CASSLGTAPHEQYF,TGTGCCAGCAGCTTGGGGACCGCGCCCCACGAGCAGTACTTC
TRBJ2-2,NA,NA,TRBV7-9,CASSLDVYTGELFF,TGTGCCAGCAGCTTAGACGTCTACACCGGGGAGCTGTTTTTT
TRBJ1-3,NA,TRBD1,TRBV7-2,CASSIAHRGKINGNTIYF,TGTGCCAGCAGCATAGCACACAGGGGGAAGATCAATGGAAACACCATATATTTT
TRBJ2-7,once,NA,TRBV15,CATSRQGGGETYEQYF,TGTGCCACCAGCAGACAAGGGGGAGGGGAAACCTACGAGCAGTACTTC
TRBJ2-5,NA,NA,TRBV9,CASSSVNRETQYF,TGTGCCAGCAGCTCTGTGAATCGGGAGACCCAGTACTTC
TRBJ1-1,few,NA,TRBV7-7,CASSHREGAEAFF,TGTGCTAGCAGCCATAGGGAAGGCGCTGAAGCTTTCTTT